The present T cell receptor beta chain was sequenced within a study of blood T cell repertoires in COVID-19. About the research overall: From the United States, Italy and Spain came samples of acute and convalescent COVID-19. The analysed material was cDNA or gDNA that came from T cells, B-cell-depleted T cells, or PBMCs.

Under the authors' procedure: Using reference gene primer amplification, nucleated cell counts were estimated. Measured with immunoSEQ multiplex PCR; TCRdb has only the in-frame clones, and not every one. V and J calls and clone size are copied from that table; D and trimming were computed from the DNA. The sample has around 170,000 clones; 80% to 85% are singletons. Sample: peripheral blood. This sequence originates from a woman aged 40 to 49 with acute or convalescent COVID-19.

This CDR3 reads CASSIGRLTGPYYLDTEAFF. The DNA for the CDR3 is TGTGCCAGTAGTATAGGCCGTCTTACAGGGCCCTATTATTTGGACACTGAAGCTTTCTTT. The chain employs TRBV19 and TRBJ1-1; weak D call: TRBD1 (6 bases). V was pared by 1 base and J by 3 bases, with 27 bases between. Germline-derived CDR1 and CDR2 are LNHDA and SQIVND (reference sequence). This CDR3 has 20 residues.